A selection of T cell receptor beta chains follows, all from one sample in a study of preoperative IRX-2 immunotherapy in early breast cancer. This table comes from immunoSEQ multiplex PCR, and its TCRdb copy is limited to in-frame clones, with some not included. In the table there are around 95,000 clones, about nine tenths of which are singletons. The material sequenced was tumor tissue, taken after IRX-2 immunotherapy. The receptors were sampled from a human donor with breast cancer. Each CDR3 is given with its conserved first and last residue. D genes are given only for firm matches.

TRBV23-1	TRBJ1-5	.	TGCGCCAGCAGGCACAATCAGGGTCAGCCCCAGCATTTT	CASRHNQGQPQHF
TRBV14	TRBJ1-2	TRBD1	TGTGCCAGCAGCCAAGATAGACAGGGTGGCGGCTACACCTTC	CASSQDRQGGGYTF
TRBV5-1	TRBJ1-4	.	TGCGCCAGCAGCTTGGATCGGGGTTCCTATGAAAAACTGTTTTTT	CASSLDRGSYEKLFF
TRBV5-1	TRBJ2-3	.	TGCGCCAGCAGCTTGCTGGGGGCAACTAGCACAGATACGCAGTATTTT	CASSLLGATSTDTQYF
TRBV29-1	TRBJ1-1	.	TGCAGCGTTGAAGATGGGACAACGATCACTGAAGCTTTCTTT	CSVEDGTTITEAFF
TRBV28	TRBJ2-7	.	TGTGCCAGCAGTCCCCGCCCCGACGGCGCCTACGAGCAGTACTTC	CASSPRPDGAYEQYF
TRBV5-1	TRBJ1-1	.	TGCGCCAGCAGCTTGGATACAGGGAGTGTCCTTGAAGCTTTCTTT	CASSLDTGSVLEAFF
TRBV5-1	TRBJ1-2	.	TGCGCCAGCAGCTTCTCCGGGCCCACCTCGGGCTACACCTTC	CASSFSGPTSGYTF
TRBV6-8	TRBJ2-5	.	TGTGCCAGCAGTCGCCGGACGGAGACCCAGTACTTC	CASSRRTETQYF
TRBV14	TRBJ2-1	TRBD1	TGTGCCAGCAGCCCGGGACAGGGGTACAATGAGCAGTTCTTC	CASSPGQGYNEQFF
TRBV7-8	TRBJ1-1	.	TGTGCTAGCAGCTTAAGGTCGAACACTGAAGCTTTCTTT	CASSLRSNTEAFF